This T cell receptor (beta chain) was recorded in a study of shared clonotypes between healthy human individuals. The CDR3 extends over 13 amino acids. V lost 8 bases to trimming and J lost 5 bases, with 13 bases between them. CDR1 is SNHLY, CDR2 FYNNEI, per germline. Only in-frame clones appear in the TCRdb table, and some are missing; sequencing was by immunoSEQ multiplex PCR. The data hold about 710,000 clones, with 55% to 75% observed a single time. The rearrangement links TRBV2 to TRBJ2-1; maybe TRBD1 (6 bases). Sequenced material: memory CD4+ T cells sorted from blood. As for subset: CD45RA-negative fraction. The TCR comes from a young woman in good health. The CDR3 DNA follows: TGTGCCAGCCTACAGGGAGATAACAATGAGCAGTTCTTC. Translated, it gives CASLQGDNNEQFF. Full variable domain (remainder filled in from reference TRBV2 and TRBJ2-1): EPEVTQTPSHQVTQMGQEVILRCVPISNHLYFYWYRQILGQKVEFLVSFYNNEISEKSEIFDDQFSVERPDGSNFTLKIRSTKLEDSAMYFCASLQGDNNEQFFGPGTRLTVL.